Shown below are 2 T cell receptor beta chains from a single sample sequenced in a study of blood T cell repertoires in COVID-19. Clones were sequenced by immunoSEQ multiplex PCR, and TCRdb holds only the in-frame ones, with some missing. The repertoire holds some 120,000 clones, with just over 75% as singletons. The sequencing sample was made of peripheral blood. These receptors were obtained from a human donor in a cohort sampled during active COVID-19.

This rearrangement joins TRBV5-1 to TRBJ2-2, with 8 bases identical to TRBD1. CDR1 and CDR2 (germline): SGHRS, YFSETQ. With 4 bases clipped from V and 7 bases from J, the junction kept 9 bases outside the gene matches. The CDR3 totals 15 residues. The CDR3 reads CASSDRGIRDGELFF. CDR3 DNA sequence: TGCGCCAGCAGCGACAGGGGAATTCGGGACGGGGAGCTGTTTTTT.

Only a few counts were recorded for this clone. V is TRBV7-3 and J is TRBJ1-6; 7 bases agree with TRBD1. The CDR3 runs to 15 residues. V lost 0 bases, J lost 7 bases, and 3 bases stayed unmatched. Germline V gene lookup returns CDR1 SGHTA and CDR2 FQGTGA. CDR3: CASSLTPGQNSPLHF. In DNA form, the CDR3 reads TGTGCCAGCAGCTTAACTCCGGGACAGAATTCACCCCTCCACTTT.